What follows are 17 T cell receptor beta chains derived from one specimen sequenced in a study of PD-1 and CTLA-4 blockade in melanoma. Libraries were prepared by immunoSEQ multiplex PCR; TCRdb keeps only in-frame clonotypes and omits some of them. Among 15,000 to 20,000 clones listed, about 69% were seen once. The sample in question was CD8+ T cells from peripheral blood, obtained before anti-PD-1 treatment. These receptors were obtained from a human donor with melanoma.

The chain employs TRBV14 and TRBJ1-2; TRBD1 matches at 7 bases. The V segment lost 4 bases and the J segment 3 bases; nucleotides outside the gene matches: 2. The CDR3 is made up of 13 amino acids. The germline CDR1 and CDR2 sequences are SGHDN and FVKESK. CDR3 loop: CASSLTGYYGYTF. The CDR3 nucleotides read TGTGCCAGCAGCCTGACAGGGTACTATGGCTACACCTTC. The variable domain in full, with the rest retrieved from reference TRBV14 and TRBJ1-2, is EAGVTQFPSHSVIEKGQTVTLRCDPISGHDNLYWYRRVMGKEIKFLLHFVKESKQDESGMPNNRFLAERTGGTYSTLKVQPAELEDSGVYFCASSLTGYYGYTFGSGTRLTVV.

This rearrangement joins TRBV3-1 (or the pseudogene TRBV3-2) to TRBJ2-7; 8 positions agree with TRBD2. The CDR3 sequence is 16 residues long. V lost 0 bases to trimming and J lost 7 bases; unmatched junction nucleotides: 11. In germline, CDR1 is LGHDT, CDR2 YNNKEL (reference sequence). The CDR3 nucleotides are TGTGCCAGCAGCCAAGACCGACTAGCGTCGGTCAGGGAGCAGTACTTC. The encoded protein is CASSQDRLASVREQYF.

The chain has TRBV4-2 and TRBJ1-6; no clear D gene. Looked up from germline, CDR1 is LGHNA and CDR2 is YNFKEQ. Trimming took off 0 bases at V and 13 bases at J, with 16 bases between the two ends. The CDR3 has 15 amino acids. For the CDR3, the DNA is TGTGCCAGCAGCCAAGAACCCGGGGAGGTATGGCCCCTCCACTTT. Translated, it gives CASSQEPGEVWPLHF.

This clone has only a few counts. The chain joins TRBV7-9 to TRBJ1-5; D remains ambiguous. CDR3 size: 12 residues. Germline V gene lookup returns CDR1 SEHNR and CDR2 FQNEAQ (reference sequence). The V gene lost 1 base and the J gene lost 6 bases, with 4 bases spanning the gap. CDR3 protein: CASSLGGQPQHF. The CDR3 nucleotides read TGTGCCAGCAGCTTAGGAGGTCAGCCCCAGCATTTT.

The chain joins TRBV29-1 to TRBJ1-1; D is undetermined. Trimming took off 0 bases at V and 0 bases at J, with 5 bases between the two ends. The CDR3 loop spans 13 amino acids. CDR1 is SQVTM and CDR2 is ANQGSEA in the germline V gene. The DNA for the CDR3 is TGCAGCGTTGAAGAGGGCCTGAACACTGAAGCTTTCTTT. This codes for CSVEEGLNTEAFF. The full variable domain, completed using reference TRBV29-1 and TRBJ1-1, is SAVISQKPSRDICQRGTSLTIQCQVDSQVTMMFWYRQQPGQSLTLIATANQGSEATYESGFVIDKFPISRPNLTFSTLTVSNMSPEDSSIYLCSVEEGLNTEAFFGQGTRLTVV.

The V and J genes are TRBV27 and TRBJ2-1, with D unresolved. V lost 0 bases and J lost 14, with 11 bases in between. This CDR3 region has 12 residues. CDR1 is MNHEY and CDR2 is SMNVEV in the germline V gene (reference sequence). The CDR3 spells CASSLSNSPEFF. CDR3 bases: TGTGCCAGCAGTTTATCGAACTCGCCGGAGTTCTTC.

V is TRBV30 and J is TRBJ1-1, with D possibly being TRBD1 (5 bases). The germline V and J ends were trimmed by 0 bases and 11 bases, with 10 bases remaining between them. The CDR3 runs 11 residues. CDR1 and CDR2 (germline): GTSNPN, SVGIG (reference sequence). Here the CDR3 reads CAWSVEAGAFF. Here the CDR3 DNA reads TGTGCCTGGAGTGTAGAAGCAGGGGCTTTCTTT.

CDR3 region: CASSPRDSILYEQYF. CDR3 sequence (DNA): TGTGCCAGCAGCCCCCGGGACAGCATACTCTACGAGCAGTACTTC. V and J are TRBV6-5 and TRBJ2-7; 7 bases fit TRBD1. The germline CDR1 and CDR2 sequences are MNHEY and SVGAGI. The CDR3 length is 15 residues. V trimming: 6 bases; J trimming: 3 bases; junction bases outside the gene matches: 11.

This chain joins TRBV7-9 and TRBJ2-1; 11 nucleotides line up with TRBD2. V lost 3 bases and J lost 5; bases outside the gene matches: 6. Germline loops: CDR1 SEHNR, CDR2 FQNEAQ (reference sequence). The CDR3 has 16 residues. The CDR3 nucleotides are TGTGCCAGCAGCTTCGGGACTAGCGGATATCACAATGAGCAGTTCTTC. This codes for CASSFGTSGYHNEQFF. Using reference TRBV7-9 and TRBJ2-1 for the parts outside the CDR3, the full variable domain is DTGVSQNPRHKITKRGQNVTFRCDPISEHNRLYWYRQTLGQGPEFLTYFQNEAQLEKSRLLSDRFSAERPKGSFSTLEIQRTEQGDSAMYLCASSFGTSGYHNEQFFGPGTRLTVL.

The genes are TRBV5-4 and TRBJ2-7, with unresolved D. V dropped 0 bases and J dropped 2 bases, with 6 bases sitting between them. Germline CDR1 and CDR2: SGHNT and YYREEE (reference sequence). The CDR3 covers 13 residues. CDR3 in DNA: TGTGCCAGCAGCTTGGGACTGACCTACGAGCAGTACTTC. Translation: CASSLGLTYEQYF.

The chain links TRBV27 to TRBJ1-1, with 8 nucleotides matching TRBD1. In germline, CDR1 is MNHEY, CDR2 SMNVEV (reference sequence). The ends lost 2 bases at V and 3 bases at J; junction bases unmatched: 2. This CDR3 spans 14 amino acids. CDR3 amino acids: CASSLGQGYTEAFF. In DNA, the CDR3 is TGTGCCAGCAGTTTAGGACAGGGCTACACTGAAGCTTTCTTT.

This clone is labeled medium-sized. The chain uses TRBV19 and TRBJ1-1; the D gene is possibly TRBD1 (5 bases). The germline V gene encodes CDR1 LNHDA and CDR2 SQIVND (reference sequence). Trimming pared 1 base from V and 4 bases from J, leaving 7 bases between. The CDR3 runs 13 residues. The DNA for the CDR3 is TGTGCCAGTAGTATAGTAGGGGCCACTGAAGCTTTCTTT. This encodes CASSIVGATEAFF.

J is TRBJ2-5 and V is TRBV12-3 or TRBV12-4; 8 nucleotides agree with TRBD2. There are 13 residues in the CDR3. After removal of 6 bases from V and 7 bases from J, the junction contained 7 bases not matched to a gene. Here the CDR3 reads CASSPSGSGTQYF. The CDR3, as DNA: TGTGCCAGCAGCCCTAGCGGGTCTGGGACCCAGTACTTC.

The chain combines TRBV2 with TRBJ1-2; TRBD1 might be the D (6 bases). Germline CDR1 SNHLY, CDR2 FYNNEI. The CDR3 extends over 16 amino acids. With 1 base removed from V and 0 bases from J, the gap between germline ends came to 12 bases. The CDR3 loop is CASSEGGRRANYGYTF. The CDR3 bases are TGTGCCAGCAGTGAAGGGGGGCGCAGAGCTAACTATGGCTACACCTTC.

The genes are TRBV7-9 and TRBJ2-5; 10 nucleotides align to TRBD1. CDR3 length equals 15 residues. V gave up 0 bases and J gave up 5 bases; unmatched junction bases: 3. CDR1 and CDR2 from the germline V gene are SEHNR and FQNEAQ (reference sequence). For the CDR3, the DNA is TGTGCCAGCAGCTTAGCGACAGGGGGCCGGGAGACCCAGTACTTC. Its translation is CASSLATGGRETQYF.

V usage is TRBV5-6 and J usage is TRBJ2-7; D gene ambiguous. Trimming left V 4 bases short and J 6 bases short, with 17 bases between. CDR1 and CDR2 (germline): SGHDT, YYEEEE. There are 14 residues in the CDR3. CDR3 protein: CASSLSRRPGEQYF. The CDR3 nucleotides read TGTGCCAGCAGCCTGTCGCGCAGGCCCGGCGAGCAGTACTTC.

The rearrangement uses TRBV6-1 and TRBJ1-1; 7 bases are shared with TRBD1. The V and J ends lost 3 bases and 3 bases, in that order; junction bases with no gene match: 7. The germline CDR1 and CDR2 sequences are MNHNS and SASEGT. The CDR3 spans 15 residues. This chain's CDR3 is CASSEARQGYTEAFF. The CDR3 region has the DNA TGTGCCAGCAGTGAGGCGAGACAGGGCTACACTGAAGCTTTCTTT.